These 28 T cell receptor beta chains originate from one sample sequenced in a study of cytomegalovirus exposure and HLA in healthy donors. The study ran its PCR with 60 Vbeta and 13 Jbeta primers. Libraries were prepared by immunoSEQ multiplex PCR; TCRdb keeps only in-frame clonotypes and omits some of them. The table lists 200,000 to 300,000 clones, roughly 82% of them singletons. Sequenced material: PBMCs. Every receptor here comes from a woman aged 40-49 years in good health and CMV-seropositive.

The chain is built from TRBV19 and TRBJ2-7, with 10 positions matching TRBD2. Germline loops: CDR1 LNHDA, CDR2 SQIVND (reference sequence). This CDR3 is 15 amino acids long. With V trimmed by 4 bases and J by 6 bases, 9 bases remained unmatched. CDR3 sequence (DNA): TGTGCCAGTAGTACAGAGATAGCGGGAGGATTCGAGCAGTACTTC. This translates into CASSTEIAGGFEQYF.

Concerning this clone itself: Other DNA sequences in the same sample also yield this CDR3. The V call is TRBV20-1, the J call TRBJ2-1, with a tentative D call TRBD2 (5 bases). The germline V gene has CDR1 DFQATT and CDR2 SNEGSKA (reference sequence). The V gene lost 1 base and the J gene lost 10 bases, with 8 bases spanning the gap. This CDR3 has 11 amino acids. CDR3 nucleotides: TGCAGTGCTAGAGGCGGCGGGGAGCAGTTCTTC. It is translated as CSARGGGEQFF.

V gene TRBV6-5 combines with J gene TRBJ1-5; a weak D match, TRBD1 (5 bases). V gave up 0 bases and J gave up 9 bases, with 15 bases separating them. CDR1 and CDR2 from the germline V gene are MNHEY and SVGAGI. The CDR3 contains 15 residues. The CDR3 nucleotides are TGTGCCAGCAGTTACTCGATTTTAGCAGGGCCGCCCCAGCATTTT. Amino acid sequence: CASSYSILAGPPQHF.

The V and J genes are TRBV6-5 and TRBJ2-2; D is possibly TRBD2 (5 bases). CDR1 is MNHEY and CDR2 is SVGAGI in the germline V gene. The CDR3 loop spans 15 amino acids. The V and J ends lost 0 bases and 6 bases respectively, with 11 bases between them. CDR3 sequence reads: CASSYSGGWAGELFF. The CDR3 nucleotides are TGTGCCAGCAGTTACTCGGGCGGGTGGGCCGGGGAGCTGTTTTTT.

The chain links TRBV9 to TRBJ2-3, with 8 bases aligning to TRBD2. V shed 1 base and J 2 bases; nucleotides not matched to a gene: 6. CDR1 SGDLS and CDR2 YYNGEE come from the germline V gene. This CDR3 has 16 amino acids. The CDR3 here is CASSVNTGGNTDTQYF. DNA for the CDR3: TGTGCCAGCAGCGTAAACACGGGGGGGAACACAGATACGCAGTATTTT.

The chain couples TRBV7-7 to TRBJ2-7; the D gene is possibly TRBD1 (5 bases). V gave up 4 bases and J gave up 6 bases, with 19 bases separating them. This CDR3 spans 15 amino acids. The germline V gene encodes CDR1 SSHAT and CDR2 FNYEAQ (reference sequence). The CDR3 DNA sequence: TGTGCCAGCAGCTCCACCCCGGCAGGGATGGGCGAGCAGTACTTC. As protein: CASSSTPAGMGEQYF.

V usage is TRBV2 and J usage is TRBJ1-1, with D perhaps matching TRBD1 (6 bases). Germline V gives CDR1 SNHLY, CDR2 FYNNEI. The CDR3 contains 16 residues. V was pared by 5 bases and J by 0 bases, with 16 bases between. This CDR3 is CASSFQGQIMNTEAFF. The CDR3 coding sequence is TGTGCCAGCAGTTTCCAAGGACAGATTATGAACACTGAAGCTTTCTTT. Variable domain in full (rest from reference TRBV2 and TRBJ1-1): EPEVTQTPSHQVTQMGQEVILRCVPISNHLYFYWYRQILGQKVEFLVSFYNNEISEKSEIFDDQFSVERPDGSNFTLKIRSTKLEDSAMYFCASSFQGQIMNTEAFFGQGTRLTVV.

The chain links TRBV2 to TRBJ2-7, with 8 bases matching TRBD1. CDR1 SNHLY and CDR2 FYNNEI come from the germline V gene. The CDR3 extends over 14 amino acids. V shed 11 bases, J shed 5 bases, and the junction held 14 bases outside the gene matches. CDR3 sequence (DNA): TGTGCCCTCAAGGTTGGACAGGGTCCCGACGAGCAGTACTTC. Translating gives CALKVGQGPDEQYF. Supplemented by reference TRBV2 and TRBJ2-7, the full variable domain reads EPEVTQTPSHQVTQMGQEVILRCVPISNHLYFYWYRQILGQKVEFLVSFYNNEISEKSEIFDDQFSVERPDGSNFTLKIRSTKLEDSAMYFCALKVGQGPDEQYFGPGTRLTVT.

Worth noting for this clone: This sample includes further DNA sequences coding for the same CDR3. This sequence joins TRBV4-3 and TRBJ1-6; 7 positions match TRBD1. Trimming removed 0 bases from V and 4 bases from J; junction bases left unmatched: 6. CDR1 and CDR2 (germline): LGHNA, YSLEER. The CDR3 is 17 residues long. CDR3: CASSQDQGGEYNSPLHF. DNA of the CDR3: TGCGCCAGCAGCCAAGATCAAGGGGGCGAATATAATTCACCCCTCCACTTT.

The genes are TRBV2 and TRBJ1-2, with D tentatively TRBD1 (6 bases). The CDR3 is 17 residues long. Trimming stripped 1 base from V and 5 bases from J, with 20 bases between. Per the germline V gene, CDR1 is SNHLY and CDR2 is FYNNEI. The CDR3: CASSEVQGWDQTYGYTF. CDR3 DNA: TGTGCCAGCAGTGAAGTCCAGGGGTGGGACCAGACGTATGGCTACACCTTC.

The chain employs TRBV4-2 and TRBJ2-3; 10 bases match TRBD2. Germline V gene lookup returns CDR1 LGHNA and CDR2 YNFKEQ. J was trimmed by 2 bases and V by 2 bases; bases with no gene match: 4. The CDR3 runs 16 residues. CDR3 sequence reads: CASSQRSGGTTDTQYF. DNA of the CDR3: TGTGCCAGCAGCCAACGTAGCGGGGGGACCACAGATACGCAGTATTTT.

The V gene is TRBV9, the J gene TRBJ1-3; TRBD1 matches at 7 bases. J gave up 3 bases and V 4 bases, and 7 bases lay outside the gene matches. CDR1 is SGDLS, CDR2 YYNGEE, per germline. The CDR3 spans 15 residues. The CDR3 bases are TGTGCCAGCAGCACATCTACAGGGGTTGGAAACACCATATATTTT. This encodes CASSTSTGVGNTIYF. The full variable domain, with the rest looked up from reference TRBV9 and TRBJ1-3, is DSGVTQTPKHLITATGQRVTLRCSPRSGDLSVYWYQQSLDQGLQFLIQYYNGEERAKGNILERFSAQQFPDLHSELNLSSLELGDSALYFCASSTSTGVGNTIYFGEGSWLTVV.

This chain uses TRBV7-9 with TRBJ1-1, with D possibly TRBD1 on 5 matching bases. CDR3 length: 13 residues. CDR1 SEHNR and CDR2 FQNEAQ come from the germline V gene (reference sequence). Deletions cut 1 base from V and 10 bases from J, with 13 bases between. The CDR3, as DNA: TGTGCCAGCAGCTTAGAGGTCAGGGAAAGAGCTTTCTTT. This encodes CASSLEVRERAFF.

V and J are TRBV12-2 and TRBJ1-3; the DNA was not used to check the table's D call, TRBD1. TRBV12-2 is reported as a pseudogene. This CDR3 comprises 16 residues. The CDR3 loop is CASRLVMDRGENTIYF. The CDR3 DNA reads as TGTGCAAGTCGCTTAGTGATGGACAGGGGTGAAAACACCATATATTTT.

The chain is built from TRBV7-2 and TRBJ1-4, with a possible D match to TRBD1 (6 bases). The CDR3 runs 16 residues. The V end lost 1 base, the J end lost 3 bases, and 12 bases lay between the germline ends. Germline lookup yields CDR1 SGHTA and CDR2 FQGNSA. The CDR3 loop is CASSLELAGANEKLFF. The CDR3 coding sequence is TGTGCCAGCAGCTTAGAACTGGCAGGGGCTAATGAAAAACTGTTTTTT.

The CDR3: CASSYSGLSSYEQYF. For the CDR3, the DNA is TGTGCCAGCAGCTATTCAGGCCTTAGCTCCTACGAGCAGTACTTC. This chain links TRBV5-6 with TRBJ2-7, with D unresolved. V shed 3 bases and J shed 0 bases, with 13 bases lying between them. Looked up from germline, CDR1 is SGHDT and CDR2 is YYEEEE. The CDR3 covers 15 residues.

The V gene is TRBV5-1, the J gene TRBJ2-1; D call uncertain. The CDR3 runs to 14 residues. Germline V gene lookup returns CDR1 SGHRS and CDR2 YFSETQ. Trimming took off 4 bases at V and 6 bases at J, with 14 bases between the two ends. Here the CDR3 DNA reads TGCGCCAGCAGCACCGGGTGGATAGGCAATGAGCAGTTCTTC. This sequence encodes CASSTGWIGNEQFF.

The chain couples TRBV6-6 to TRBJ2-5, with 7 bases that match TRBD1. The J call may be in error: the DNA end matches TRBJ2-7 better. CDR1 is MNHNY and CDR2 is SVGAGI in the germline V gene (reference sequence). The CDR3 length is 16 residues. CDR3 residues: CASSSVRDSSSYEQYF. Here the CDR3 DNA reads TGTGCCAGCAGTTCTGTCCGGGACAGCAGCTCCTACGAGCAGTACTTC.

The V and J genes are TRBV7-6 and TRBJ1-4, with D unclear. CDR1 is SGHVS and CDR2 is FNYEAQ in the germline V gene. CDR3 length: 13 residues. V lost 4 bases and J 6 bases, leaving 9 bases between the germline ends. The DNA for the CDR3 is TGTGCCAGCAGCTCGGCAGAGGATGAAAAACTGTTTTTT. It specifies CASSSAEDEKLFF.

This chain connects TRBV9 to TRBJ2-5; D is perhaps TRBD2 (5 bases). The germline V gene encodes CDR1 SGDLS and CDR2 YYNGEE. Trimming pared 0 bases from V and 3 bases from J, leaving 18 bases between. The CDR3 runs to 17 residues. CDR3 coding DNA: TGTGCCAGCAGCGTAGCTGAGGCAGGAGGACCGAAAGAGACCCAGTACTTC. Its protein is CASSVAEAGGPKETQYF.

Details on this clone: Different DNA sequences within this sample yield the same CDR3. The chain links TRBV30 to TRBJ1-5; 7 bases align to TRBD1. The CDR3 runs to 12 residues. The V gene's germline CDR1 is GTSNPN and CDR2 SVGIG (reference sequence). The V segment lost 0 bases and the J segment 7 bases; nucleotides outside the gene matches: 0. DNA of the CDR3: TGTGCCTGGAGTGTACAGGGGCAGCCCCAGCATTTT. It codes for CAWSVQGQPQHF.

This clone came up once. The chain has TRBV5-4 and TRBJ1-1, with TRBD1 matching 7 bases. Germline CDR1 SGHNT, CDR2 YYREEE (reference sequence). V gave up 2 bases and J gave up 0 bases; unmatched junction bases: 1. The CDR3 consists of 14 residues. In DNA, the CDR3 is TGTGCCAGCAGCTTCGGGACAGTGAACACTGAAGCTTTCTTT. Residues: CASSFGTVNTEAFF.

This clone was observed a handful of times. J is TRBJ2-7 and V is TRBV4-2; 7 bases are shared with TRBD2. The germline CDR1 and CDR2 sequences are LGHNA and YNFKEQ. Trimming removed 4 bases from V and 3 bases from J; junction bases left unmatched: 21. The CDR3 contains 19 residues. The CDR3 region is CASSRRSGTAGKRNYEQYF. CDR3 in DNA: TGTGCCAGCAGCCGAAGGTCTGGTACAGCGGGAAAGAGAAACTACGAGCAGTACTTC.

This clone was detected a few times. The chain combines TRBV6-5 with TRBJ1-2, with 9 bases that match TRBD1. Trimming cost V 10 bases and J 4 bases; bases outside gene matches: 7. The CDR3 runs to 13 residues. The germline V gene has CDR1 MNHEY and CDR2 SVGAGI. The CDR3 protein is CATKLGQGYGYTF. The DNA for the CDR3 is TGTGCCACCAAACTGGGACAGGGCTATGGCTACACCTTC.

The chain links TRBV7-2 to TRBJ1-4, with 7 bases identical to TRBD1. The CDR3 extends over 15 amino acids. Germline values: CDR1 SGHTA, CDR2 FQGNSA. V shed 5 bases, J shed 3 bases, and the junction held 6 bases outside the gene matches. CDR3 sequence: CASSRRQGANEKLFF. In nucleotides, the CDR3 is TGTGCCAGCAGCCGACGACAGGGCGCTAATGAAAAACTGTTTTTT.

As DNA, the CDR3 is TGTGCCTGGAGTCCTACTAGCGGCCGTTACTCCGAGCAGTACTTC. Encoded protein: CAWSPTSGRYSEQYF. This chain uses TRBV30 with TRBJ2-7; TRBD2 matches 8 bases. The V gene end was trimmed by 2 bases and the J gene end by 6 bases; junction bases not matched to a gene: 12. This CDR3 has 15 residues. Germline lookup yields CDR1 GTSNPN and CDR2 SVGIG (reference sequence).

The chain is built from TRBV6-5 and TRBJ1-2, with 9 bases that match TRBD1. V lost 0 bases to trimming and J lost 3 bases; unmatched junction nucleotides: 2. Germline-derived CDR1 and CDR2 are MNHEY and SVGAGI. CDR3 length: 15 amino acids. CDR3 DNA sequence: TGTGCCAGCAGTTACTCCGACAGGGGGTACTATGGCTACACCTTC. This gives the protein CASSYSDRGYYGYTF.

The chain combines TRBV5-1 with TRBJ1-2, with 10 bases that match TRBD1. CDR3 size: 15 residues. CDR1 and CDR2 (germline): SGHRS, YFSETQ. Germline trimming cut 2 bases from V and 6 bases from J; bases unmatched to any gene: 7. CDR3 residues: CASSFGTGEENGYTF. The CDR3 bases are TGCGCCAGCAGCTTCGGGACAGGGGAAGAGAATGGCTACACCTTC.